One sample yielded the 5 T cell receptor beta chains listed below, sequenced in a study of response to subunit inactivated influenza vaccine. Each CDR3 protein gets one entry after TCRdb re-called the RT-PCR reads with MiXCR. The data show under 850,000 distinct CDR3 sequences, with 18% seen just once and about 11% held by the top ten. Material: PBMCs from blood, obtained 5 to 6 days after vaccination. Source of these receptors: a man aged 45-60 years who received an inactivated influenza vaccine.

This clonotype was seen a few times. The rearrangement uses TRBV29-1 and TRBJ1-2; D is ambiguous. The V end was cut by 3 bases, the J end by 4 bases, with 15 bases between. Looked up from germline, CDR1 is SQVTM and CDR2 is ANQGSEA. This CDR3 spans 14 amino acids. CDR3 residues: CSVDSNIQSYGYTF. CDR3 nucleotide sequence: TGCAGCGTTGATTCGAACATCCAGAGCTATGGCTACACCTTC.

The chain joins TRBV29-1 to TRBJ1-2; D may be TRBD1 (5 bases). Germline lookup yields CDR1 SQVTM and CDR2 ANQGSEA. Trimming pared 4 bases from V and 4 bases from J, leaving 13 bases between. This CDR3 is 13 amino acids long. The CDR3 loop is CSVGGKGGYGYTF. In DNA, the CDR3 is TGCAGCGTTGGGGGGAAAGGAGGCTATGGCTACACCTTC.

The sample holds a few counts of this clonotype. CDR3 amino acids: CASSPRDGQPQHF. The CDR3 bases are TGTGCCAGCAGTCCCAGGGATGGGCAGCCCCAGCATTTT. The chain is built from TRBV12-3 or TRBV12-4 and TRBJ1-5; the D gene is possibly TRBD1 (5 bases). CDR3 size: 13 residues. The V end lost 5 bases, the J end lost 7 bases, and 12 bases lay between the germline ends.

V usage is TRBV24-1 and J usage is TRBJ2-2; 12 bases fit TRBD2. CDR3 length: 16 amino acids. V gave up 1 base and J gave up 5 bases; unmatched junction bases: 1. CDR1 and CDR2 (germline): KGHDR, SFDVKD. The CDR3 region has the DNA TGTGCCACCAGTGATTTTGGACTAGCGGGAACCGGGGAGCTGTTTTTT. It is translated as CATSDFGLAGTGELFF.

This clonotype was seen only a few times. V is TRBV6-5 and J is TRBJ2-1, with TRBD2 matching 11 bases. The germline V gene has CDR1 MNHEY and CDR2 SVGAGI. J was trimmed by 4 bases and V by 6 bases; bases with no gene match: 11. The CDR3 runs 17 residues. The CDR3 DNA follows: TGTGCCAGCAGCAACCCGAGCCTAGCGGGGGGATACAATGAGCAGTTCTTC. It yields the protein CASSNPSLAGGYNEQFF.